This entry lists 16 T cell receptor beta chains sequenced from one sample in a study of T-cell reconstitution after alpha-beta-depleted transplantation in children. Unique molecular identifiers were incorporated into the prepared TCRbeta library. TCRdb redid the calling of the PCR reads with MiXCR, one entry per CDR3 protein. The sample records about 900,000 distinct CDR3 sequences, roughly 29% being singletons. The specimen was PBMCs, mostly from graft donor cells, collected 360 days after TCRalphabeta/CD19-depleted stem cell transplant. Receptors were obtained from a boy less than two years old who had a stem cell transplant for SCID, so the T cells may come from the graft donor.

J is TRBJ1-2 and V is TRBV7-9; 10 bases map to TRBD1. The CDR3 runs to 16 residues. With 7 bases clipped from V and 7 bases from J, the junction kept 15 bases outside the gene matches. Germline-derived CDR1 and CDR2 are SEHNR and FQNEAQ (reference sequence). CDR3: CASTHRDRGRAGGYTF. CDR3 DNA sequence: TGTGCCAGCACCCATCGGGACAGGGGTCGCGCGGGTGGCTACACCTTC.

This clonotype was counted between two and nine times. The V and J genes are TRBV2 and TRBJ2-7; D is ambiguous. CDR1 and CDR2 (germline): SNHLY, FYNNEI. The germline V and J ends were trimmed by 7 bases and 2 bases, with 12 bases remaining between them. The CDR3 consists of 13 residues. The CDR3 DNA follows: TGTGCCAGCAACCGAGGCCCAGCCTACGAGCAGTACTTC. Translated, it gives CASNRGPAYEQYF.

Worth noting for this clonotype: One junction end does not reproduce the germline sequence, and a read error may be involved. The rearrangement uses TRBV5-1 and TRBJ2-1; tentatively, D is TRBD1 (6 bases). Germline V gene data show CDR1 as SGHRS and CDR2 as YFSETQ. CDR3 length: 12 residues. The CDR3, as DNA: TGCGCCAGCAGCTTTGTCGGACAGTTACTTTCCTTC. It is translated as CASSFVGQLLSF.

The chain joins TRBV11-2 to TRBJ2-7; 9 nucleotides line up with TRBD2. With V trimmed by 1 base and J by 1 base, 14 bases remained unmatched. The CDR3 runs 19 residues. The germline V gene encodes CDR1 SGHAT and CDR2 FQNNGV. The CDR3: CASSLVSGLLAGLSYEQYF. The DNA of the CDR3 is TGTGCCAGCAGCTTAGTTAGTGGATTACTAGCGGGCCTTTCCTACGAGCAGTACTTC.

Here the CDR3 reads CASSFGDYSGANVLTF. CDR3 DNA sequence: TGTGCCAGCAGCTTCGGTGATTACTCTGGGGCCAACGTCCTGACTTTC. The V call is TRBV7-9, the J call TRBJ2-6; the D is unclear. V was cut by 3 bases and J by 0 bases, with 9 bases left in between. Germline-derived CDR1 and CDR2 are SEHNR and FQNEAQ (reference sequence). The CDR3 is 16 amino acids.

This clonotype was detected many times. The chain has TRBV7-2 and TRBJ2-3; D is tentatively TRBD1 or TRBD2 (6 bases each). The V gene lost 1 base and the J gene lost 4 bases, with 9 bases spanning the gap. This CDR3 comprises 14 residues. Germline assignment: CDR1 SGHTA and CDR2 FQGNSA. Written as DNA, the CDR3 is TGTGCCAGCAGCTTAGTCGGGGGCCCAGATACGCAGTATTTT. It specifies CASSLVGGPDTQYF.

This clonotype appeared a few times. This chain links TRBV6-5 with TRBJ2-3; D might be TRBD1 (6 bases). V was clipped by 0 bases and J by 6 bases, with 13 bases between them. This CDR3 region has 15 residues. Germline-derived CDR1 and CDR2 are MNHEY and SVGAGI. CDR3 DNA sequence: TGTGCCAGCAGTTACTCATGGGGGCCGGGGGATACGCAGTATTTT. It codes for CASSYSWGPGDTQYF.

V and J are TRBV7-2 and TRBJ2-5; TRBD1 agrees at 7 bases. The CDR3 sequence is 15 residues long. The J segment lost 6 bases and the V segment lost 4 bases, leaving 11 bases of the junction unmatched. Germline V lookup: CDR1 SGHTA, CDR2 FQGNSA. The CDR3 DNA follows: TGTGCCAGCAGCTCCGAGACAGGGCGGTTAAAGACCCAGTACTTC. Amino acids: CASSSETGRLKTQYF.

This clonotype has only a few counts. V is TRBV4-2 and J is TRBJ2-5, with D unclear. With 1 base removed from V and 1 base from J, the gap between germline ends came to 13 bases. Germline V lookup: CDR1 LGHNA, CDR2 YNFKEQ. CDR3 length equals 16 residues. The CDR3 coding sequence is TGTGCCAGCAGCCAAGTAGGGAAAGCGTTCCAAGAGACCCAGTACTTC. Its protein product is CASSQVGKAFQETQYF.

The chain combines TRBV12-3 or TRBV12-4 with TRBJ2-1; 12 positions match TRBD1. The CDR3 has 15 residues. The V and J ends lost 3 bases and 12 bases, in that order; junction bases with no gene match: 9. In DNA form, the CDR3 reads TGTGCCAGCAGTTTGGGGGGACAGGGGGCTCAGAGGCAGTTCTTC. Translated: CASSLGGQGAQRQFF.

This clonotype was found a few times. V is TRBV10-3 and J is TRBJ2-1; the match to TRBD1 covers 7 bases. The J segment lost 6 bases and the V segment lost 6 bases, leaving 5 bases of the junction unmatched. This CDR3 is built from 13 residues. Germline-derived CDR1 and CDR2 are ENHRY and SYGVKD. The CDR3 reads CAISGQEINEQFF. The CDR3, as DNA: TGTGCCATCAGCGGACAGGAGATCAATGAGCAGTTCTTC.

This clonotype was seen only a few times. This chain uses TRBV5-1 with TRBJ2-3, with 8 bases identical to TRBD2. The germline CDR1 and CDR2 sequences are SGHRS and YFSETQ. The CDR3 covers 15 residues. Trimming took 5 bases from V and 2 from J; bases not matched to a gene: 7. As DNA, the CDR3 is TGCGCCAGCAGGCCGGGGGGGCCAGACACAGATACGCAGTATTTT. This sequence encodes CASRPGGPDTDTQYF.

This clonotype showed up just a few times. The rearrangement joins TRBV19 to TRBJ1-1; no reliable D call. Germline assignment: CDR1 LNHDA and CDR2 SQIVND (reference sequence). Trimming removed 4 bases at V and 6 bases at J, with 12 bases between. CDR3 length equals 13 residues. This CDR3 is CASSTKGGAEAFF. The CDR3 bases are TGTGCCAGTAGTACGAAGGGAGGCGCTGAAGCTTTCTTT.

Only a few counts were recorded for this clonotype. The rearrangement joins TRBV5-1 to TRBJ1-2; no clear D gene. The CDR3 is 15 amino acids. Germline V gene lookup returns CDR1 SGHRS and CDR2 YFSETQ. Trimming removed 2 bases at V and 7 bases at J, with 18 bases between. The CDR3 DNA sequence: TGCGCCAGCAGCTTCCAACATGATTCCATCTCTGGCTACACCTTC. This codes for CASSFQHDSISGYTF.

The J gene is TRBJ2-3, the V gene TRBV20-1; no clear D. V lost 5 bases to trimming and J lost 2 bases, with 26 bases between them. The CDR3 totals 18 residues. The germline gives CDR1 DFQATT, CDR2 SNEGSKA (reference sequence). CDR3 sequence (DNA): TGCAGTGCTTTGGTCCCTAGTCTTCTCCTTCCCTACACAGATACGCAGTATTTT. Translated, it gives CSALVPSLLLPYTDTQYF.

This chain connects TRBV6-5 to TRBJ1-6; TRBD1 agrees at 7 bases. The CDR3 consists of 17 residues. V lost 0 bases to trimming and J lost 8 bases; unmatched junction nucleotides: 10. Per germline, CDR1 MNHEY and CDR2 SVGAGI. CDR3 amino acids: CASSYSTRGQYDSPLHF. In DNA form, the CDR3 reads TGTGCCAGCAGTTACTCAACCCGGGGACAGTATGATTCACCCCTCCACTTT.